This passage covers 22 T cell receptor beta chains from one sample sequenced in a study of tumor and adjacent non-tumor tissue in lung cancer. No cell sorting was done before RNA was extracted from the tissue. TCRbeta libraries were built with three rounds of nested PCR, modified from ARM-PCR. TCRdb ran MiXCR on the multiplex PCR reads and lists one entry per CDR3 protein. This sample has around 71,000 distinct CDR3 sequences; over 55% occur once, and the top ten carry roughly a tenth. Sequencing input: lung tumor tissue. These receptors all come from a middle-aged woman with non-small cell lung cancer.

As DNA, the CDR3 is TGCACCACCAGTGAAAGGGTAACCGCTAATCAGCCCCAACATTTT. Translation gives CTTSERVTANQPQHF. The V gene is TRBV1, the J gene TRBJ1-5. TRBV1 is an annotated pseudogene. The length of the CDR3 is 15 residues.

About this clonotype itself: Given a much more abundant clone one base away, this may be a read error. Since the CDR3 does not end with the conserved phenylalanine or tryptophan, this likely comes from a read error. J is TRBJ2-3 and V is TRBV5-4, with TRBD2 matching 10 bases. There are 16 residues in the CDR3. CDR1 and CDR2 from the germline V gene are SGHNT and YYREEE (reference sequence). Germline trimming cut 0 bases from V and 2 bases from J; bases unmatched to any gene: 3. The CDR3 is CASSLGLAGNTDTQYL. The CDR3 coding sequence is TGTGCCAGCAGCTTGGGACTAGCGGGTAACACAGATACGCAGTATTTG.

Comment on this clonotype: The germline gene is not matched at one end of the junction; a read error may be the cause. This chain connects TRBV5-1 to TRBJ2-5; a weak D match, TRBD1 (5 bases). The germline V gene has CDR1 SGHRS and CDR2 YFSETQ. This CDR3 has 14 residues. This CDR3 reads CPSSFNRNQDTQYF. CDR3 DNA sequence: TGCCCCAGCAGCTTTAACAGGAACCAAGATACCCAGTATTTC.

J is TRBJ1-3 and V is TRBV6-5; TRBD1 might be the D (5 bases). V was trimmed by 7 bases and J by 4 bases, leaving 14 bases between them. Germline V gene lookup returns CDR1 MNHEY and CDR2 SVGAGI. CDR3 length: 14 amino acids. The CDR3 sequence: CASTIGVLGNTIYF. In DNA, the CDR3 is TGTGCCAGCACGATAGGGGTATTGGGAAACACCATATATTTT.

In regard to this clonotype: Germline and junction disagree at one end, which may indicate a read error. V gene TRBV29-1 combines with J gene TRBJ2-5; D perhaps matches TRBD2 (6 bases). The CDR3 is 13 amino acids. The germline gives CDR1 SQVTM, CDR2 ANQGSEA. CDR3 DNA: TGCAGCGCTAACGGGGGTTTCCGAGAGACCCTGTACTTC. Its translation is CSANGGFRETLYF. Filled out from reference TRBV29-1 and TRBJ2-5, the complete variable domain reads SAVISQKPSRDICQRGTSLTIQCQVDSQVTMMFWYRQQPGQSLTLIATANQGSEATYESGFVIDKFPISRPNLTFSTLTVSNMSPEDSSIYLCSANGGFRETLYFGPGTRLLVL.

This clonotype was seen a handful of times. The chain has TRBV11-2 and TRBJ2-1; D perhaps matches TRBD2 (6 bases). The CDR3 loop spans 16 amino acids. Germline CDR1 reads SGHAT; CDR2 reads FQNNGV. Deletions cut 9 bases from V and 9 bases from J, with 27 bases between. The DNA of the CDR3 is TGTGCCAGTAGCAAGACACTAGCTGCACTGTATAGTGAGCAGTTCTTC. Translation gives CASSKTLAALYSEQFF. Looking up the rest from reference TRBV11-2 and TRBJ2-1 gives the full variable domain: EAGVAQSPRYKIIEKRQSVAFWCNPISGHATLYWYQQILGQGPKLLIQFQNNGVVDDSQLPKDRFSAERLKGVDSTLKIQPAKLEDSAVYLCASSKTLAALYSEQFFGPGTRLTVL.

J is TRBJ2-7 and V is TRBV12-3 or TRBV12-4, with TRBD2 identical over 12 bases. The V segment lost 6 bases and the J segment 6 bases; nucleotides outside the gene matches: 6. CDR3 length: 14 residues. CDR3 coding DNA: TGTGCCAGCAGCCTAGCGGGGGGGACTTTCGAGCAGTACTTC. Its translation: CASSLAGGTFEQYF.

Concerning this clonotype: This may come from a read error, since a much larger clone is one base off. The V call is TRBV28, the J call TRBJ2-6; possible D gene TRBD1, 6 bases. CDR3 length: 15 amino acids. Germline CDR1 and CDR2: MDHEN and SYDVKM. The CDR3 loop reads CVTTLTGTGANVLTF. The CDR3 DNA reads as TGTGTCACTACACTAACAGGGACTGGGGCCAACGTCCTGACTTTC. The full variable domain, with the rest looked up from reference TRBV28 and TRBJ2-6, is DVKVTQSSRYLVKRTGEKVFLECVQDMDHENMFWYRQDPGLGLRLIYFSYDVKMKEKGDIPEGYSVSREKKERFSLILESASTNQTSMYLCVTTLTGTGANVLTFGAGSRLTVL.

CDR3 sequence: CASSQGRDSINEQYF. CDR3 DNA: TGTGCCAGCAGCCAAGGCCGGGACAGCATCAACGAGCAGTACTTC. The J gene is TRBJ2-7, the V gene TRBV4-2, with 7 bases fitting TRBD1. The ends lost 1 base at V and 5 bases at J; junction bases unmatched: 8. The V gene's germline CDR1 is LGHNA and CDR2 YNFKEQ. The CDR3 has 15 residues.

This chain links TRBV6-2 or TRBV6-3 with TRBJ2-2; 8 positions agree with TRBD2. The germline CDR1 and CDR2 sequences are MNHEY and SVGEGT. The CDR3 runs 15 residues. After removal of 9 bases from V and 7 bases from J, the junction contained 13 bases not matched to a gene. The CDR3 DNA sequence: TGTGCCAGTAGCCGACTAGCGACGCTACGCGGGGAGCTGTTTTTT. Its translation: CASSRLATLRGELFF.

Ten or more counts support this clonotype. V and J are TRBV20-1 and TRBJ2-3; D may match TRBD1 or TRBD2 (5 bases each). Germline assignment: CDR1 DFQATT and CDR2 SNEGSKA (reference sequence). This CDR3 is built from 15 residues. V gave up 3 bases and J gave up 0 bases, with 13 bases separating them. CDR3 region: CSARSGARSTDTQYF. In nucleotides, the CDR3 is TGCAGTGCTAGGTCCGGGGCGAGGAGCACAGATACGCAGTATTTT.

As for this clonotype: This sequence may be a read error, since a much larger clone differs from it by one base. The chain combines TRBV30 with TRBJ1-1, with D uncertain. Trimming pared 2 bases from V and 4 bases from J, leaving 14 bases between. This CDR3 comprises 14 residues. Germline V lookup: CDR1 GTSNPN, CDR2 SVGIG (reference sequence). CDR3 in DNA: TGTGCCTGGAGTAAAGATCTGATGGGCACTGAAGCTTTCTTT. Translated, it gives CAWSKDLMGTEAFF.

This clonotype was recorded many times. CDR3 nucleotide sequence: TGCGCCAGCAGCTATCTAGCGGGAGTCGGGGATGAGCAGTTCTTC. Amino acid sequence: CASSYLAGVGDEQFF. V usage is TRBV5-1 and J usage is TRBJ2-1, with 10 bases that match TRBD2. CDR3 length: 15 amino acids. Trimming took 3 bases from V and 8 from J; bases not matched to a gene: 8. CDR1 and CDR2 (germline): SGHRS, YFSETQ.

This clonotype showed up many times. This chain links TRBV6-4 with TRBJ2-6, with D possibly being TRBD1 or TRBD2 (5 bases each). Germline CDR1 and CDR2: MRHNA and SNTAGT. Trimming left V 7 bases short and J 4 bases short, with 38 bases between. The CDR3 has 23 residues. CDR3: CASIEGRLIFSEVVGSGANVLTF. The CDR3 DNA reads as TGTGCCAGCATAGAGGGACGGCTTATTTTCTCGGAGGTGGTTGGGTCGGGGGCCAACGTCCTGACTTTC.

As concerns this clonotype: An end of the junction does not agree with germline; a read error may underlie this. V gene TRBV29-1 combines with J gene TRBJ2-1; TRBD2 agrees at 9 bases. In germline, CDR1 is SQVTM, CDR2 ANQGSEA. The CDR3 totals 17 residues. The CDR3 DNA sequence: TGCTGCGTGGGAGGGGAGGCGGGAGGGCTCGTCGGCAATGAGCAGTTCTTC. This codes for CCVGGEAGGLVGNEQFF.

DNA of the CDR3: TGTGCCAGCAGCTTGATTGGGGCCCAACGAGAATACGAGCAGTACTTC. This translates into CASSLIGAQREYEQYF. The rearrangement links TRBV5-6 to TRBJ2-7, with a possible D match to TRBD1 (5 bases). Trimming pared 1 base from V and 4 bases from J, leaving 18 bases between. CDR1 is SGHDT, CDR2 YYEEEE, per germline. This CDR3 comprises 16 residues.

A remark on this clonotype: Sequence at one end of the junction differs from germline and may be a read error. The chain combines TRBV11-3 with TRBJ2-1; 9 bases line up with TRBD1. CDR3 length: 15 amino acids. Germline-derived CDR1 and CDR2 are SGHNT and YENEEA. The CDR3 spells CASSFPGQGSNEQFF. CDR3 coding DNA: TGTGCCAGTAGCTTCCCGGGACAGGGCAGCAATGAACAGTTCTTC. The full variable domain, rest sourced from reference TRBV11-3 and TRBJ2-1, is EAGVVQSPRYKIIEKKQPVAFWCNPISGHNTLYWYLQNLGQGPELLIRYENEEAVDDSQLPKDRFSAERLKGVDSTLKIQPAELGDSAVYLCASSFPGQGSNEQFFGPGTRLTVL.

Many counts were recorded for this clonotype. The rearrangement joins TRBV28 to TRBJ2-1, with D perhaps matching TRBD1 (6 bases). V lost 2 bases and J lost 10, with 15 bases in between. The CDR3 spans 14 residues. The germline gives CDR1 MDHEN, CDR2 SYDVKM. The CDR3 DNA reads TGTGCCAGCAGTTTAGTAGACCGCGGACAGGAGCAGTTCTTC. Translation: CASSLVDRGQEQFF.

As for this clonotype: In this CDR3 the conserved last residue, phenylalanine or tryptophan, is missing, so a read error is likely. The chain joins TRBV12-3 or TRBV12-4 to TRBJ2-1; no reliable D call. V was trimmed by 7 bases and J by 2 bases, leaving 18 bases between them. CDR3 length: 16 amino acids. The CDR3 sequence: CASIQFKGGTYNEQFL. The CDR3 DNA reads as TGTGCCAGCATCCAATTCAAGGGTGGCACCTACAATGAGCAGTTCCTC.

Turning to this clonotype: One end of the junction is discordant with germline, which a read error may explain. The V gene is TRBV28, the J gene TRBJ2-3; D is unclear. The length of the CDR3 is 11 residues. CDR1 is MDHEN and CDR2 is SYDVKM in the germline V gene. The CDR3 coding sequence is TGTTCCAGTACCGACACAGATACGCAGTATTTT. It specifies CSSTDTDTQYF. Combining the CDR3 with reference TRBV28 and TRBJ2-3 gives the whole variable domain DVKVTQSSRYLVKRTGEKVFLECVQDMDHENMFWYRQDPGLGLRLIYFSYDVKMKEKGDIPEGYSVSREKKERFSLILESASTNQTSMYLCSSTDTDTQYFGPGTRLTVL.

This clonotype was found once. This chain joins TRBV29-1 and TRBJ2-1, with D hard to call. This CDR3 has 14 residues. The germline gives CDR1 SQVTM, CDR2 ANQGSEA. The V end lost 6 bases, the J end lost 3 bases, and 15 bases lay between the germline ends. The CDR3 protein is CSVSIESVYNEQFF. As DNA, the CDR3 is TGCAGCGTCTCGATAGAGAGCGTCTACAATGAGCAGTTCTTC.

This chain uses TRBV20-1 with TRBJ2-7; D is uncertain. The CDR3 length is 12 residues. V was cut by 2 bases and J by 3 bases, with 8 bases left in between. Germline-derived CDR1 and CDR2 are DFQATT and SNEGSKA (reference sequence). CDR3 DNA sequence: TGCAGTGCTAGACCCATAGGCTACGAGCAGTACTTC. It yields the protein CSARPIGYEQYF.